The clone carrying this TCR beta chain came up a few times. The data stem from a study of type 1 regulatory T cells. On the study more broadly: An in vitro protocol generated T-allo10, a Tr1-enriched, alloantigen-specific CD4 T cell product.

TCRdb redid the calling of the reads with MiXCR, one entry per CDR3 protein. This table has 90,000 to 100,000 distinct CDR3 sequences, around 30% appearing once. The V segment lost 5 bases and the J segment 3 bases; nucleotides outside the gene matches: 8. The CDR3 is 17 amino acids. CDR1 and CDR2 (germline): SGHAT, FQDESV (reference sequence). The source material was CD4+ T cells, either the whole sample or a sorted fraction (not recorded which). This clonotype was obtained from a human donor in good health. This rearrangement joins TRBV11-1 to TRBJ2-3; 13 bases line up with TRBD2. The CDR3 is CASSKRTSGSRTDTQYF. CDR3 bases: TGTGCCAGCAGCAAACGGACTAGCGGGAGTCGGACAGATACGCAGTATTTT.